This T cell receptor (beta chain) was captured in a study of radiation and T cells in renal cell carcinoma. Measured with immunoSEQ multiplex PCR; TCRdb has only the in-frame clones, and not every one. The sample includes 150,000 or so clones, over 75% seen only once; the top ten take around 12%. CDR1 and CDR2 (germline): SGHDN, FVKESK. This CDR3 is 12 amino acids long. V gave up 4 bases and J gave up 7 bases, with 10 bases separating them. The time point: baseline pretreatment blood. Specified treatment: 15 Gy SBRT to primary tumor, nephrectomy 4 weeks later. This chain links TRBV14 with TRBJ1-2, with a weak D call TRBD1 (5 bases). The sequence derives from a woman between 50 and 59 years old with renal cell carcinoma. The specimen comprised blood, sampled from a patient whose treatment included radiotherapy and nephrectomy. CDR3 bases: TGTGCCAGCAGCCTAAGGGGACTTGGCTACACCTTC. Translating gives CASSLRGLGYTF.